This passage covers 21 T cell receptor beta chains from one sample sequenced in a study of blood T cells in healthy people across ages. PCR was performed a second time for about 6 to 12 cycles using a sample-barcoded 5' primer and a J-beta primer mix. TCRdb reanalysed the 5' RACE reads using MiXCR and keeps one entry per CDR3 protein. The profile shows about 750,000 distinct CDR3 sequences, about 53% of them singletons. Sequencing was done on a sample of blood. These receptors all come from a man aged 80 or over in good health.

CDR3 sequence (DNA): TGTGCCAGCAGCTTAGTAGTTATGGCCAATGAGCAGTTCTTC. Translated, it gives CASSLVVMANEQFF. The chain carries TRBV7-9 and TRBJ2-1; D ambiguous. Trimming cost V 1 base and J 6 bases, with 10 bases left between them. Per the germline V gene, CDR1 is SEHNR and CDR2 is FQNEAQ (reference sequence). This CDR3 has 14 amino acids.

This rearrangement joins TRBV10-3 to TRBJ2-4; TRBD2 agrees at 8 bases. After removal of 4 bases from V and 13 bases from J, the junction contained 15 bases not matched to a gene. The CDR3 extends over 15 amino acids. The germline CDR1 and CDR2 sequences are ENHRY and SYGVKD. The CDR3 DNA reads as TGTGCCATCAGTGCTATTAGCGGGACCCCGAGGGAGCAGTACTTC. It yields the protein CAISAISGTPREQYF.

Comment on this clonotype: A read error may account for a junction end that differs from germline. The rearrangement joins TRBV6-6 to TRBJ1-6; D is unclear. Germline CDR1 reads MNHNY; CDR2 reads SVGAGI (reference sequence). The CDR3 is 13 residues long. This chain's CDR3 is CASTSVVHSPLYF. The CDR3 bases are TGTGCCAGCACTAGCGTCGTTCATTCACCCCTCTACTTT.

V is TRBV4-2 and J is TRBJ2-7; 7 bases are a match to TRBD1. Germline V gives CDR1 LGHNA, CDR2 YNFKEQ. The length of the CDR3 is 14 residues. V lost 5 bases to trimming and J lost 7 bases; unmatched junction nucleotides: 11. For the CDR3, the DNA is TGTGCCAGCAGCGTCCAACAGGGGACCAGGGAGCAGTACTTC. This gives the protein CASSVQQGTREQYF.

The rearrangement uses TRBV5-1 and TRBJ2-7; 8 bases align to TRBD2. CDR1 SGHRS and CDR2 YFSETQ come from the germline V gene. The CDR3 sequence is 15 residues long. Unmatched junction bases numbered 9, after V lost 0 bases and J lost 7 bases. The CDR3 region is CASSLASGGPPEQYF. CDR3 DNA: TGCGCCAGCAGCTTGGCTTCGGGAGGGCCACCTGAGCAGTACTTC.

This clonotype was found once. The V call is TRBV6-2 or TRBV6-3, the J call TRBJ1-2, with D perhaps matching TRBD1 (6 bases). The CDR3 runs to 12 residues. Trimming stripped 7 bases from V and 9 bases from J, with 15 bases between. Germline lookup yields CDR1 MNHEY and CDR2 SVGEGT. CDR3 loop: CASTLLQGRYTF. The CDR3 DNA reads as TGTGCCAGCACCCTACTACAGGGTCGCTACACCTTC.

This clonotype was seen more than once but under ten times. The chain joins TRBV3-1 to TRBJ2-7; 8 nucleotides line up with TRBD2. From germline, CDR1 is LGHDT and CDR2 YNNKEL (reference sequence). CDR3 size: 15 residues. J gave up 0 bases and V 4 bases, and 5 bases lay outside the gene matches. DNA of the CDR3: TGTGCCAGCAGCCCGAAGCGGGGGAGCTCCTACGAGCAGTACTTC. The encoded protein is CASSPKRGSSYEQYF.

The gene calls are TRBV12-3 or TRBV12-4 and TRBJ2-5, with 10 bases that match TRBD1. V shed 1 base and J 5 bases; nucleotides not matched to a gene: 4. CDR3 size: 15 residues. The CDR3 sequence: CASSLGQGALETQYF. In DNA, the CDR3 is TGTGCCAGCAGTTTAGGACAGGGGGCGCTTGAGACCCAGTACTTC.

This clonotype was counted between two and nine times. V and J are TRBV4-1 and TRBJ1-2; D is undetermined. The CDR3 sequence is 14 residues long. V was shortened by 4 bases and J by 5 bases, with 14 bases between the two germline ends. Germline values: CDR1 MGHRA, CDR2 YSYEKL. The CDR3 loop reads CASSRGEDLYGYTF. The CDR3 nucleotides read TGCGCCAGCAGCCGGGGTGAGGACTTGTATGGCTACACCTTC.

This clonotype was detected only a few times. The V call is TRBV29-1, the J call TRBJ2-4; either TRBD1 or TRBD2 may supply D (5 bases each). V was pared by 3 bases and J by 6 bases, with 12 bases between. Germline CDR1 is SQVTM and CDR2 is ANQGSEA. This CDR3 comprises 13 residues. This CDR3 reads CSVEGPQGNIQYF. The CDR3, as DNA: TGCAGCGTTGAGGGACCCCAGGGAAACATTCAGTACTTC.

This clonotype was counted a single time. V is TRBV19 and J is TRBJ2-1; TRBD2 matches at 10 bases. The J call may be incorrect, as the DNA end agrees better with TRBJ2-7. The CDR3 spans 13 residues. Per the germline V gene, CDR1 is LNHDA and CDR2 is SQIVND (reference sequence). This CDR3 reads CATWTSGYNEQYF. The CDR3, as DNA: TGTGCCACCTGGACTAGCGGCTACAATGAGCAGTACTTC.

J is TRBJ1-2 and V is TRBV20-1; 7 bases line up with TRBD1. Germline V gives CDR1 DFQATT, CDR2 SNEGSKA (reference sequence). The junction had 10 bases not matched to a gene; V was cut back by 5 bases and J by 4 bases. The CDR3 spans 14 residues. The DNA for the CDR3 is TGCAGTGCTTCCTCGACAGGGTTGGGCTATGGCTACACCTTC. Amino acids: CSASSTGLGYGYTF.

This clonotype was observed a handful of times. J is TRBJ2-4 and V is TRBV20-1; D is perhaps TRBD1 (6 bases). Germline lookup yields CDR1 DFQATT and CDR2 SNEGSKA (reference sequence). The germline V and J ends were trimmed by 3 bases and 13 bases, with 22 bases remaining between them. This CDR3 has 14 amino acids. The CDR3: CSARNLMGAGEQYF. CDR3 bases: TGCAGTGCTAGGAATCTGATGGGGGCTGGGGAGCAGTACTTC.

As for this clonotype: At one end the junction does not follow the germline gene, possibly because of a read error. The genes are TRBV5-5 and TRBJ1-5, with D possibly matching TRBD1 (5 bases). The CDR3 sequence is 14 residues long. Germline CDR1 is SGHKS and CDR2 is YYEKEE (reference sequence). The CDR3 region is CAGSFQDTYQPQHF. CDR3 DNA sequence: TGTGCCGGCAGCTTCCAGGACACTTATCAGCCCCAGCATTTT. The entire variable domain, with the rest obtained from reference TRBV5-5 and TRBJ1-5, is as follows: DAGVTQSPTHLIKTRGQQVTLRCSPISGHKSVSWYQQVLGQGPQFIFQYYEKEERGRGNFPDRFSARQFPNYSSELNVNALLLGDSALYLCAGSFQDTYQPQHFGDGTRLSIL.

The chain is built from TRBV5-1 and TRBJ2-1, with a possible D match to TRBD2 (5 bases). Germline CDR1 is SGHRS and CDR2 is YFSETQ. The germline V and J ends were trimmed by 0 bases and 5 bases, with 15 bases remaining between them. The CDR3 contains 16 residues. CDR3 DNA sequence: TGCGCCAGCAGCTTGGGAGTGGGAGTGCACGACAATGAGCAGTTCTTC. Translation: CASSLGVGVHDNEQFF.

In this sample, this clonotype turned up a few times. This sequence joins TRBV20-1 and TRBJ2-1, with TRBD2 identical over 8 bases. After removal of 5 bases from V and 6 bases from J, the junction contained 12 bases not matched to a gene. CDR1 and CDR2 (germline): DFQATT, SNEGSKA (reference sequence). The CDR3 is 15 residues long. In nucleotides, the CDR3 is TGCAGTGCTGGGCAGGGACTAGGGTCGCGCAATGAGCAGTTCTTC. Protein sequence: CSAGQGLGSRNEQFF.

The chain couples TRBV5-1 to TRBJ2-7; D is uncertain. This CDR3 spans 14 amino acids. Germline-derived CDR1 and CDR2 are SGHRS and YFSETQ. V was trimmed by 3 bases and J by 0 bases, leaving 10 bases between them. The CDR3 here is CASSSSSFSYEQYF. The CDR3 DNA is TGCGCCAGCAGCTCTTCAAGTTTCTCCTACGAGCAGTACTTC.

The gene calls are TRBV28 and TRBJ2-7; 7 bases line up with TRBD1. The tail of the sequence fits TRBJ2-5 better, so the J call may be wrong. Germline V lookup: CDR1 MDHEN, CDR2 SYDVKM. CDR3 size: 14 residues. CDR3 sequence reads: CASSSTTGLKTQYF. CDR3 bases: TGTGCCAGCAGTTCCACGACAGGGTTAAAGACCCAGTACTTC.

This sequence joins TRBV12-3 or TRBV12-4 and TRBJ2-5, with TRBD1 identical over 9 bases. With V trimmed by 5 bases and J by 4 bases, 8 bases remained unmatched. The CDR3 sequence is 15 residues long. CDR3 in DNA: TGTGCCAGCAGTGCGCTACAGGGGGCTGGAGAGACCCAGTACTTC. This gives the protein CASSALQGAGETQYF.

The V gene is TRBV10-3, the J gene TRBJ1-4, with 8 bases that match TRBD1. Germline CDR1 is ENHRY and CDR2 is SYGVKD. The CDR3 extends over 12 amino acids. Trimming at V came to 11 bases and at J to 2 bases, leaving 1 base not matched to a gene. The CDR3, as DNA: TGTGCCGCAGGGGGCACTAATGAAAAACTGTTTTTT. Protein: CAAGGTNEKLFF.

This clonotype was detected only a few times. The chain is built from TRBV2 and TRBJ2-5; possible D gene TRBD2, 5 bases. Trimming cost V 4 bases and J 11 bases, with 14 bases left between them. The CDR3 is 12 residues long. Germline V gene lookup returns CDR1 SNHLY and CDR2 FYNNEI. The CDR3, as DNA: TGTGCCAGCAGTGGTTCAGGATGGGAGCAGTACTTC. Translation: CASSGSGWEQYF.